The 25 T cell receptor beta chains below come from one sample, sequenced in a study of T cell repertoires in cytomegalovirus infection. Via MiXCR, TCRdb re-called the reads, giving one row per CDR3 protein. The sample lists about 830,000 distinct CDR3 sequences, roughly 33% occurring once. Antigens of these TCRs are unknown. The source was cultured CD8+ T cells from PBMCs, collected from culture after CMV antigen stimulation. The receptors here all came from a human donor in good health (CMV status not recorded). Some clones in this sample may be carry-over from other donors' samples.

The gene calls are TRBV6-5 and TRBJ2-3; maybe TRBD2 (5 bases). This CDR3 has 14 amino acids. V lost 0 bases and J 5 bases, leaving 9 bases between the germline ends. Germline CDR1 MNHEY, CDR2 SVGAGI. The CDR3 here is CASSYSPAGDTQYF. The CDR3 region has the DNA TGTGCCAGCAGTTACTCCCCCGCGGGAGATACGCAGTATTTT.

The gene calls are TRBV4-1 and TRBJ2-1; D unresolved. This CDR3 comprises 15 residues. Trimming took 4 bases from V and 8 from J, leaving 18 bases between them. The V gene's germline CDR1 is MGHRA and CDR2 YSYEKL. The CDR3 protein is CASSPLPFSAYEQFF. The CDR3 nucleotides read TGCGCCAGCAGCCCGCTCCCCTTTTCGGCTTATGAGCAGTTCTTC.

The CDR3 spells CSAPPDTF. DNA of the CDR3: TGCAGTGCGCCCCCCGACACCTTC. The chain recombines TRBV20-1 with TRBJ1-2; D uncertain. This CDR3 contains 8 residues. In germline, CDR1 is DFQATT, CDR2 SNEGSKA (reference sequence). The germline V and J ends were trimmed by 6 bases and 12 bases, with 8 bases remaining between them.

The CDR3 DNA is TGTGCCAGCAGTTACTCGACTTTAGAAGTCGACGTCGAAGTGAGTTTTCGGACCCAGTACTTC. It yields the protein CASSYSTLEVDVEVSFRTQYF. This chain joins TRBV6-8 and TRBJ2-5; D is ambiguous. The CDR3 contains 21 residues. The germline V and J ends were trimmed by 0 bases and 7 bases, with 33 bases remaining between them. Germline V lookup: CDR1 MNHGY, CDR2 SAAAGT.

The V and J genes are TRBV28 and TRBJ2-3; D is unclear. This CDR3 region has 14 residues. Germline CDR1 MDHEN, CDR2 SYDVKM. The germline V and J ends were trimmed by 5 bases and 2 bases, with 11 bases remaining between them. CDR3 DNA sequence: TGTGCCAGCAGTCCCCCCACCTACACAGATACGCAGTATTTT. It encodes CASSPPTYTDTQYF.

The J gene is TRBJ2-1, the V gene TRBV6-6; 13 nucleotides agree with TRBD2. The length of the CDR3 is 16 residues. The germline CDR1 and CDR2 sequences are MNHNY and SVGAGI (reference sequence). The junction had 5 bases not matched to a gene; V was cut back by 7 bases and J by 2 bases. The CDR3, as DNA: TGTGCCAGCACCTGGACTAGCGGGGGCCCCTACAATGAGCAGTTCTTC. Translating gives CASTWTSGGPYNEQFF.

The V gene is TRBV28, the J gene TRBJ2-3; 10 bases line up with TRBD2. Germline CDR1 and CDR2: MDHEN and SYDVKM. The CDR3 loop spans 15 amino acids. V was clipped by 10 bases and J by 3 bases; unmatched bases: 10. CDR3 nucleotides: TGTGCCACATTGTTACTAGCGGGGTTGACAGATACGCAGTATTTT. Protein sequence: CATLLLAGLTDTQYF. Using reference TRBV28 and TRBJ2-3 for the parts outside the CDR3, the full variable domain is DVKVTQSSRYLVKRTGEKVFLECVQDMDHENMFWYRQDPGLGLRLIYFSYDVKMKEKGDIPEGYSVSREKKERFSLILESASTNQTSMYLCATLLLAGLTDTQYFGPGTRLTVL.

This clonotype has more than one count but fewer than ten. The chain uses TRBV29-1 and TRBJ2-5; 11 positions match TRBD2. The CDR3 length is 18 residues. The V and J ends lost 1 base and 5 bases, in that order; junction bases with no gene match: 15. Germline CDR1 and CDR2: SQVTM and ANQGSEA. CDR3 nucleotide sequence: TGCAGCGTTGAAGTCCCCGGGACTAGCGGTCTGGTGCAGGAGACCCAGTACTTC. It encodes CSVEVPGTSGLVQETQYF.

This clonotype was observed many times. The chain combines TRBV7-2 with TRBJ2-3, with 7 positions matching TRBD1. This CDR3 contains 15 residues. CDR1 and CDR2 from the germline V gene are SGHTA and FQGNSA. With V trimmed by 5 bases and J by 1 base, 6 bases remained unmatched. CDR3 in amino acids: CASSGQVSGTDTQYF. For the CDR3, the DNA is TGTGCCAGCAGCGGACAGGTTTCTGGCACAGATACGCAGTATTTT. Full variable domain (rest looked up from reference TRBV7-2 and TRBJ2-3): GAGVSQSPSNKVTEKGKDVELRCDPISGHTALYWYRQSLGQGLEFLIYFQGNSAPDKSGLPSDRFSAERTGGSVSTLTIQRTQQEDSAVYLCASSGQVSGTDTQYFGPGTRLTVL.

In this sample, this clonotype turned up once. The CDR3 carries no conserved terminal phenylalanine or tryptophan, so it likely arises from a read error. The rearrangement links TRBV12-3 or TRBV12-4 to TRBJ1-6; unclear D gene. Trimming stripped 3 bases from V and 0 bases from J, with 18 bases between. There are 19 residues in the CDR3. The CDR3 loop reads CASSLPPGGLSSYNSPLHL. The CDR3 region has the DNA TGTGCCAGCAGTTTGCCCCCAGGAGGATTAAGCTCCTATAATTCACCCCTCCACCTT.

This clonotype was detected many times. The chain links TRBV12-3 or TRBV12-4 to TRBJ1-1; TRBD1 matches at 7 bases. V shed 5 bases and J 3 bases; nucleotides not matched to a gene: 6. The CDR3 runs to 14 residues. The CDR3 is CASSPGTVHTEAFF. Written as DNA, the CDR3 is TGTGCCAGCAGTCCCGGGACAGTTCACACTGAAGCTTTCTTT.

This chain links TRBV24-1 with TRBJ2-7, with D unresolved. Germline CDR1 and CDR2: KGHDR and SFDVKD. The CDR3 has 13 residues. The CDR3 loop reads CAPSGSHPYEQYV. The CDR3 coding sequence is TGTGCCCCCAGTGGCTCGCACCCCTACGAGCAGTACGTC.

Remarks on this clonotype: A much larger clone is a single base away; this may be a read error. This chain joins TRBV27 and TRBJ1-5, with D hard to call. The germline gives CDR1 MNHEY, CDR2 SMNVEV (reference sequence). The length of the CDR3 is 15 residues. The CDR3 region is CVSSSSVKGNQPQHF. The CDR3 DNA reads as TGTGTCAGCAGCTCATCGGTAAAAGGCAATCAGCCCCAGCATTTT.

V usage is TRBV4-2 and J usage is TRBJ2-7; 9 nucleotides match TRBD1. The germline CDR1 and CDR2 sequences are LGHNA and YNFKEQ. The CDR3 contains 14 residues. The V segment lost 5 bases and the J segment 3 bases; nucleotides outside the gene matches: 5. CDR3 protein: CASSSDRGVYEQYF. CDR3 DNA: TGTGCCAGCAGCTCCGACAGGGGGGTCTACGAGCAGTACTTC.

This clonotype was detected a few times. The chain recombines TRBV4-1 with TRBJ2-5; 7 positions match TRBD2. The length of the CDR3 is 15 residues. The V and J ends lost 1 base and 4 bases, in that order; junction bases with no gene match: 6. Germline CDR1 and CDR2: MGHRA and YSYEKL. The CDR3 reads CASSQVGEGAETQYF. The CDR3 nucleotides read TGCGCCAGCAGCCAAGTCGGGGAGGGAGCAGAGACCCAGTACTTC.

The V call is TRBV6-2 or TRBV6-3, the J call TRBJ2-6; possible D gene TRBD1, 6 bases. The V end was cut by 4 bases, the J end by 0 bases, with 16 bases between. From germline, CDR1 is MNHEY and CDR2 SVGEGT. The CDR3 is 18 residues long. As DNA, the CDR3 is TGTGCCAGCAGTTCCCAGGGACACCTATACTCTGGGGCCAACGTCCTGACTTTC. Translated, it gives CASSSQGHLYSGANVLTF.

V and J are TRBV27 and TRBJ2-3; D gene uncertain. CDR3 length: 12 amino acids. Between the trimmed V and J ends, which lost 6 bases and 6 bases, there was a span of 10 bases. CDR1 MNHEY and CDR2 SMNVEV come from the germline V gene (reference sequence). Here the CDR3 reads CASSRPSDTQYF. In nucleotides, the CDR3 is TGTGCCAGCAGCCGCCCCTCTGATACGCAGTATTTT.

This clonotype has ten or more counts. This chain connects TRBV12-3 or TRBV12-4 to TRBJ1-2, with D maybe TRBD1 (5 bases). V was pared by 0 bases and J by 4 bases, with 15 bases between. The CDR3 is 16 amino acids. Written as DNA, the CDR3 is TGTGCCAGCAGTTTAGCGGGGGTAGGGGCGACCTATGGCTACACCTTC. It yields the protein CASSLAGVGATYGYTF.

V and J are TRBV28 and TRBJ2-2; D assignment may be TRBD1 or TRBD2 (5 bases each). Germline V gene lookup returns CDR1 MDHEN and CDR2 SYDVKM. CDR3 length: 14 amino acids. Trimming cost V 6 bases and J 7 bases, with 15 bases left between them. CDR3 DNA sequence: TGTGCCAGCAGGCTCGGGACGTGGAACGGGGAGCTGTTTTTT. It specifies CASRLGTWNGELFF.

This rearrangement joins TRBV12-3 or TRBV12-4 to TRBJ2-1; D call uncertain. This CDR3 region has 12 residues. V dropped 3 bases and J dropped 8 bases, with 8 bases sitting between them. In nucleotides, the CDR3 is TGTGCCAGCAGTTTCGGCGCCTATGAGCAGTTCTTC. Its translation is CASSFGAYEQFF.

This clonotype was observed many times. This sequence joins TRBV7-6 and TRBJ2-1, with TRBD2 matching 9 bases. The trim removed 2 bases at V and 2 bases at J, leaving 13 bases unmatched. Per germline, CDR1 SGHVS and CDR2 FNYEAQ. This CDR3 has 19 residues. CDR3 amino acids: CASSLFLAGGSSAYNEQFF. CDR3 coding DNA: TGTGCCAGCAGCTTATTTCTGGCGGGGGGGAGTAGCGCCTACAATGAGCAGTTCTTC.

On this clonotype: Relative to the germline gene, one junction end is altered; a read error may explain this. The V and J genes are TRBV14 and TRBJ2-7; D might be TRBD2 (5 bases). Germline V lookup: CDR1 SGHDN, CDR2 FVKESK. This CDR3 is built from 14 residues. CDR3 nucleotide sequence: TGTGTCAGCAGCCGTGAGGGAACCTCCTACGAGCAGTACTTC. Protein sequence: CVSSREGTSYEQYF.

This chain links TRBV19 with TRBJ1-5; D remains ambiguous. The CDR3 contains 15 residues. V shed 5 bases and J shed 0 bases, with 11 bases lying between them. From germline, CDR1 is LNHDA and CDR2 SQIVND (reference sequence). The CDR3, as DNA: TGTGCCAGTAGTCGAGTAGGTGATAGCAATCAGCCCCAGCATTTT. It codes for CASSRVGDSNQPQHF.

A few counts support this clonotype. The gene calls are TRBV19 and TRBJ1-1; D is perhaps TRBD1 (6 bases). The CDR3 is 11 residues long. V was cut by 7 bases and J by 8 bases, with 11 bases left in between. The germline gives CDR1 LNHDA, CDR2 SQIVND (reference sequence). CDR3 DNA sequence: TGTGCCAGTAAAACAGGGATAGAAGCTTTCTTT. This encodes CASKTGIEAFF.

In its sample, this clonotype was seen a few times. The chain links TRBV12-3 or TRBV12-4 to TRBJ2-2; D is perhaps TRBD1 (6 bases). The germline V and J ends were trimmed by 4 bases and 0 bases, with 9 bases remaining between them. This CDR3 contains 15 residues. The CDR3 protein is CASSWDTANTGELFF. The CDR3 coding sequence is TGTGCCAGCAGTTGGGACACGGCGAACACCGGGGAGCTGTTTTTT.